The 20 T cell receptor beta chains below were found in one sample sequenced in a study of T cell repertoires in cytomegalovirus infection. Their antigen targets remain unknown. Via MiXCR, TCRdb re-called the reads, giving one row per CDR3 protein. This table has about 900,000 distinct CDR3 sequences, about a third appearing once. Sequencing used cultured CD8+ T cells from PBMCs, obtained from culture after CMV antigen stimulation. The receptors shown here come from a human donor in good health (CMV status not recorded). Some clones in this sample may be carry-over from other donors' samples.

DNA for the CDR3: TGTGCCACCAGTGGGGCGGGCGCGACGCAGTATTTT. Its translation is CATSGAGATQYF. The rearrangement links TRBV24-1 to TRBJ2-3, with D possibly matching TRBD2 (5 bases). Trimming shortened V by 5 bases and J by 9 bases, and 11 bases separated the two germline ends. Germline V CDR1 and CDR2: KGHDR, SFDVKD. This CDR3 is built from 12 residues.

The V call is TRBV20-1, the J call TRBJ2-7; D might be TRBD1 (6 bases). The CDR3 totals 16 residues. The V end lost 1 base, the J end lost 2 bases, and 18 bases lay between the germline ends. The germline V gene encodes CDR1 DFQATT and CDR2 SNEGSKA (reference sequence). Here the CDR3 reads CSARAELRGSTYEQYV. In nucleotides, the CDR3 is TGCAGTGCTAGAGCGGAGTTGAGGGGGAGTACCTACGAGCAGTACGTC.

This clonotype was seen at least ten times. The chain joins TRBV12-3 or TRBV12-4 to TRBJ2-1, with TRBD1 matching over 10 bases. The trim removed 3 bases at V and 7 bases at J, leaving 3 bases unmatched. The CDR3 is made up of 14 amino acids. This CDR3 reads CASSFLGQGNEQFF. The CDR3 DNA reads as TGTGCCAGCAGTTTCTTGGGACAGGGGAATGAGCAGTTCTTC.

This clonotype was seen a single time. The chain employs TRBV15 and TRBJ2-1; 10 bases match TRBD1. CDR3 size: 14 residues. Germline V CDR1 and CDR2: LNHNV, YYDKDF (reference sequence). Trimming cost V 4 bases and J 8 bases; bases outside gene matches: 5. The CDR3 DNA follows: TGTGCCACCAGCACCGGGACAGGGGTTGATGAGCAGTTCTTC. As protein: CATSTGTGVDEQFF.

The V call is TRBV7-2, the J call TRBJ2-5; D ambiguous. Germline assignment: CDR1 SGHTA and CDR2 FQGNSA. With 5 bases removed from V and 0 bases from J, the gap between germline ends came to 19 bases. The CDR3 runs 17 residues. Here the CDR3 reads CASSLPEHDLDQETQYF. The DNA of the CDR3 is TGTGCCAGCAGCCTACCCGAACATGATCTAGACCAAGAGACCCAGTACTTC. Together with reference TRBV7-2 and TRBJ2-5, the CDR3 gives the full variable domain: GAGVSQSPSNKVTEKGKDVELRCDPISGHTALYWYRQSLGQGLEFLIYFQGNSAPDKSGLPSDRFSAERTGGSVSTLTIQRTQQEDSAVYLCASSLPEHDLDQETQYFGPGTRLLVL.

This clonotype was detected a few times. This chain joins TRBV5-4 and TRBJ2-5; D remains unclear. The CDR3 is 15 amino acids. V lost 0 bases and J 4 bases, leaving 13 bases between the germline ends. CDR1 SGHNT and CDR2 YYREEE come from the germline V gene (reference sequence). For the CDR3, the DNA is TGTGCCAGCAGCTTGGATCCGGGCGCCGGAGAGACCCAGTACTTC. This translates into CASSLDPGAGETQYF.

This clonotype was counted between two and nine times. This chain links TRBV7-2 with TRBJ2-2, with 8 bases aligning to TRBD2. The ends lost 5 bases at V and 4 bases at J; junction bases unmatched: 12. The CDR3 totals 17 residues. Germline CDR1 and CDR2: SGHTA and FQGNSA. The CDR3 protein is CASSVNRGGPGTGELFF. The CDR3 coding sequence is TGTGCCAGCAGCGTCAACCGGGGGGGGCCGGGCACCGGGGAGCTGTTTTTT.

This clonotype was seen repeatedly, ten times or more. The chain couples TRBV7-2 to TRBJ2-1; the match to TRBD1 covers 8 bases. V lost 6 bases, J lost 4 bases, and 11 bases stayed unmatched. Germline V lookup: CDR1 SGHTA, CDR2 FQGNSA. CDR3 length equals 16 residues. CDR3 DNA sequence: TGTGCCAGCAGGTTCCCGACAGGGGCTTCGTACAATGAGCAGTTCTTC. It encodes CASRFPTGASYNEQFF.

The V call is TRBV2, the J call TRBJ2-7; D is uncertain. V lost 4 bases and J lost 0, with 16 bases in between. The germline gives CDR1 SNHLY, CDR2 FYNNEI. The CDR3 runs 16 residues. The CDR3 sequence: CASSVDAVKSSYEQYF. The CDR3 coding sequence is TGTGCCAGCAGTGTGGATGCGGTGAAAAGCTCCTACGAGCAGTACTTC.

This clonotype was seen more than once but under ten times. The chain recombines TRBV6-2 or TRBV6-3 with TRBJ1-6, with unresolved D. Germline-derived CDR1 and CDR2 are MNHEY and SVGEGT. This CDR3 has 16 amino acids. V was shortened by 4 bases and J by 5 bases, with 15 bases between the two germline ends. CDR3 sequence reads: CASSFRARPDNSPLHF. For the CDR3, the DNA is TGTGCCAGCAGTTTCCGGGCCAGACCCGATAATTCACCCCTCCACTTT.

This clonotype has at least ten counts. This chain connects TRBV7-9 to TRBJ1-5, with 9 bases lining up with TRBD1. V shed 5 bases, J shed 1 base, and the junction held 6 bases outside the gene matches. The germline CDR1 and CDR2 sequences are SEHNR and FQNEAQ (reference sequence). The CDR3 sequence is 16 residues long. The CDR3 spells CASSPTDRGSNQPQHF. DNA for the CDR3: TGTGCCAGCAGCCCAACGGACAGGGGAAGCAATCAGCCCCAGCATTTT.

This clonotype turned up a few times. The gene calls are TRBV4-1 and TRBJ1-6; D not resolved. Trimming stripped 4 bases from V and 5 bases from J, with 12 bases between. The CDR3 runs to 15 residues. Germline lookup yields CDR1 MGHRA and CDR2 YSYEKL. In DNA form, the CDR3 reads TGCGCCAGCAGCCCGTGGGCCGACGATAATTCACCCCTCCACTTT. It specifies CASSPWADDNSPLHF.

This clonotype showed up just a few times. The genes are TRBV12-3 or TRBV12-4 and TRBJ2-3; the D is unclear. The CDR3 consists of 11 residues. V lost 4 bases, J lost 11 bases, and 10 bases lay in between. The CDR3 bases are TGTGCCAGCAGTTCCCCCGGTGGGCAGTATTTT. This translates into CASSSPGGQYF.

This clonotype occurred many times. The chain carries TRBV6-2 or TRBV6-3 and TRBJ2-7; no clear D gene. Between the trimmed V and J ends, which lost 5 bases and 3 bases, there was a span of 11 bases. Germline lookup yields CDR1 MNHEY and CDR2 SVGEGT. The CDR3 totals 13 residues. DNA for the CDR3: TGTGCCAGCAGTCCAGGCAGTGACTACGAGCAGTACGTC. This codes for CASSPGSDYEQYV.

The rearrangement links TRBV7-9 to TRBJ2-5; the D gene is possibly TRBD1 (6 bases). V was trimmed by 2 bases and J by 7 bases, leaving 14 bases between them. The CDR3 has 14 amino acids. CDR1 and CDR2 (germline): SEHNR, FQNEAQ (reference sequence). This CDR3 is CASSLSQGTWTQYF. In DNA, the CDR3 is TGTGCCAGCAGCTTATCCCAGGGGACGTGGACCCAGTACTTC.

About this clonotype itself: A much larger clone differs by one base, so this may be a read error. The V gene is TRBV7-2, the J gene TRBJ2-7; TRBD2 matches 8 bases. Germline V gene lookup returns CDR1 SGHTA and CDR2 FQGNSA. This CDR3 has 16 residues. The CDR3 nucleotides are TGTGCCAACAGCTTAAGGGAGCGGGGGCCTCCCTACGAGCAGTACGTC. Encoded protein: CANSLRERGPPYEQYV.

Here the CDR3 reads CASSPLRENTEAFF. CDR3 sequence (DNA): TGCGCCAGCAGCCCCCTCAGGGAGAACACTGAAGCTTTCTTT. The V call is TRBV4-1, the J call TRBJ1-1; tentative D call: TRBD1 (5 bases). This CDR3 has 14 residues. The V and J ends lost 4 bases and 1 base respectively, with 10 bases between them. Germline CDR1 and CDR2: MGHRA and YSYEKL.

This clonotype has a handful of counts. The chain uses TRBV7-2 and TRBJ1-2, with a possible D match to TRBD1 (5 bases). Germline V CDR1 and CDR2: SGHTA, FQGNSA. Trimming left V 1 base short and J 3 bases short, with 9 bases between. CDR3 length: 14 residues. CDR3 residues: CASSLGQSDYGYTF. The CDR3 DNA follows: TGTGCCAGCAGCTTAGGACAGTCGGACTATGGCTACACCTTC.

In its sample, this clonotype was seen many times. The gene calls are TRBV7-8 and TRBJ2-1, with D perhaps TRBD1 (6 bases). Germline V CDR1 and CDR2: SGHVS, FQNEAQ. Deletions cut 5 bases from V and 0 bases from J, with 17 bases between. This CDR3 spans 17 amino acids. The CDR3 DNA follows: TGTGCCAGCAGCCCTCACCGGGACACCCTCTCCTACAATGAGCAGTTCTTC. It yields the protein CASSPHRDTLSYNEQFF. Drawing the rest from reference TRBV7-8 and TRBJ2-1, the complete variable domain is GAGVSQSPRYKVAKRGQDVALRCDPISGHVSLFWYQQALGQGPEFLTYFQNEAQLDKSGLPSDRFFAERPEGSVSTLKIQRTQQEDSAVYLCASSPHRDTLSYNEQFFGPGTRLTVL.

The table lists this clonotype with many counts. The V call is TRBV7-8, the J call TRBJ1-5, with D unresolved. CDR3 length equals 16 residues. Germline V gene sequence: CDR1 SGHVS, CDR2 FQNEAQ. V was trimmed by 3 bases and J by 0 bases, leaving 12 bases between them. CDR3 amino acids: CASSFRASYSNQPQHF. The CDR3 DNA reads TGTGCCAGCAGCTTTCGGGCAAGCTATAGCAATCAGCCCCAGCATTTT.